Following are 16 T cell receptor beta chains from one sample sequenced in a study of blood T cells in healthy people across ages. PCR was performed a second time for roughly 7 to 11 cycles using a sample-barcoded 5' primer and a J-beta primer mix. In TCRdb, the 5' RACE reads were re-called with MiXCR into one record per CDR3 protein. This sample has about 1 million distinct CDR3 sequences, with 25% found just once. These data also formed part of another study, on T cells of mothers and their children.

The sample was blood. All receptors derive from a girl aged 2-10 years in good health.

This clonotype was observed a handful of times. This chain links TRBV29-1 with TRBJ1-1, with a weak D call TRBD1 (6 bases). This CDR3 comprises 13 residues. The germline CDR1 and CDR2 sequences are SQVTM and ANQGSEA. V gave up 0 bases and J gave up 3 bases, with 8 bases separating them. The CDR3 region has the DNA TGCAGCGTTGAAGATGAGGGGGACACTGAAGCTTTCTTT. Its protein product is CSVEDEGDTEAFF. Complete variable domain (other parts from reference TRBV29-1 and TRBJ1-1): SAVISQKPSRDICQRGTSLTIQCQVDSQVTMMFWYRQQPGQSLTLIATANQGSEATYESGFVIDKFPISRPNLTFSTLTVSNMSPEDSSIYLCSVEDEGDTEAFFGQGTRLTVV.

The table lists this clonotype with many counts. A junction boundary mismatches the germline segment, possibly from a read error. This chain uses TRBV4-1 with TRBJ2-5; the D is unclear. The CDR3 extends over 12 amino acids. Germline lookup yields CDR1 MGHRA and CDR2 YSYEKL. The CDR3 sequence: CASSQAQETQYF. The CDR3 coding sequence is TGTGCCAGCAGCCAAGCCCAAGAGACCCAGTACTTC.

This clonotype was observed a handful of times. At one of its ends the junction is not consistent with the germline gene, which may arise from a read error. The chain uses TRBV6-1 and TRBJ2-6; D might be TRBD2 (8 bases). Per the germline V gene, CDR1 is MNHNS and CDR2 is SASEGT. The CDR3 runs 17 residues. In DNA form, the CDR3 reads TGTGCCAGCGCAACACAGGGGACCACGGGAGGGGCCAACGTCCTGCCTTTC. Protein sequence: CASATQGTTGGANVLPF.

This clonotype was recorded a few times. The genes are TRBV14 and TRBJ2-5; D not certain. Germline CDR1 is SGHDN and CDR2 is FVKESK. There are 14 residues in the CDR3. Trimming removed 2 bases at V and 4 bases at J, with 11 bases between. The DNA of the CDR3 is TGTGCCAGCAGCCAACTTAGCCCCACAGAGACCCAGTACTTC. Its protein product is CASSQLSPTETQYF. The full variable domain, rest sourced from reference TRBV14 and TRBJ2-5, is EAGVTQFPSHSVIEKGQTVTLRCDPISGHDNLYWYRRVMGKEIKFLLHFVKESKQDESGMPNNRFLAERTGGTYSTLKVQPAELEDSGVYFCASSQLSPTETQYFGPGTRLLVL.

V and J are TRBV24-1 and TRBJ1-2; D remains unclear. V gave up 2 bases and J gave up 6 bases, with 12 bases separating them. Germline CDR1 and CDR2: KGHDR and SFDVKD. This CDR3 is built from 14 residues. The CDR3 is CATSDSALRNGYTF. The DNA for the CDR3 is TGTGCCACCAGTGATTCCGCTTTGCGTAATGGCTACACCTTC.

This clonotype was recorded a few times. The chain is built from TRBV7-3 and TRBJ1-1; D possibly corresponds to TRBD1 (6 bases). V was cut by 6 bases and J by 3 bases, with 14 bases left in between. CDR3 length: 14 amino acids. Per the germline V gene, CDR1 is SGHTA and CDR2 is FQGTGA. CDR3 DNA: TGTGCCAGCAGTCTCACAGGGTCCGACACTGAAGCTTTCTTT. Translation: CASSLTGSDTEAFF.

This clonotype appeared a few times. The rearrangement uses TRBV7-3 and TRBJ2-1, with 11 bases aligning to TRBD2. Germline lookup yields CDR1 SGHTA and CDR2 FQGTGA. The V gene end was trimmed by 6 bases and the J gene end by 7 bases; junction bases not matched to a gene: 14. There are 17 residues in the CDR3. This CDR3 is CASSLRFTSGSLNEQFF. The CDR3 DNA is TGTGCCAGCAGTCTTCGCTTCACTAGCGGGAGTTTGAATGAGCAGTTCTTC.

This clonotype was recorded a few times. V usage is TRBV20-1 and J usage is TRBJ1-2, with D perhaps matching TRBD1 (6 bases). Germline V gene lookup returns CDR1 DFQATT and CDR2 SNEGSKA (reference sequence). The CDR3 is made up of 14 amino acids. The ends were cut back, 3 bases at V and 7 bases at J, with 18 bases in the middle. CDR3 sequence (DNA): TGCAGTGCTAGGCCTGGGGGGCGCGAAGCTGGCTACACCTTC. Amino acid sequence: CSARPGGREAGYTF.

This clonotype showed up just a few times. The junction shows a germline mismatch at one end, possibly a read error. The chain combines TRBV7-2 with TRBJ2-5; D gene ambiguous. Germline CDR1 is SGHTA and CDR2 is FQGNSA. The CDR3 sequence is 12 residues long. CDR3 DNA sequence: TGTGCCTGCAGCCGATCGGTTGAGACCCAGTACTTC. Encoded protein: CACSRSVETQYF.

This clonotype was observed a handful of times. The chain links TRBV19 to TRBJ2-1; the D gene is possibly TRBD2 (6 bases). CDR1 is LNHDA, CDR2 SQIVND, per germline (reference sequence). This CDR3 has 18 amino acids. V lost 4 bases and J lost 0, with 19 bases in between. In DNA, the CDR3 is TGTGCCAGTAGTACCCCAGCCCTCGACGGGAGCTCCTACAATGAGCAGTTCTTC. Encoded protein: CASSTPALDGSSYNEQFF.

The rearrangement links TRBV3-1 to TRBJ1-3; perhaps TRBD1 as D (6 bases). The length of the CDR3 is 15 residues. V lost 0 bases and J 4 bases, leaving 10 bases between the germline ends. Germline V CDR1 and CDR2: LGHDT, YNNKEL (reference sequence). The CDR3 protein is CASSQDRTEGNTIYF. As DNA, the CDR3 is TGTGCCAGCAGCCAAGATAGGACAGAGGGAAACACCATATATTTT.

Comment on this clonotype: The junction and the germline gene differ at one end; a read error may be behind it. The V call is TRBV2, the J call TRBJ1-2, with D possibly TRBD1 on 5 matching bases. Germline lookup yields CDR1 SNHLY and CDR2 FYNNEI. The CDR3 is 13 residues long. CDR3 amino acids: CVSSVSGIYGYTF. DNA for the CDR3: TGTGTCAGCAGTGTATCAGGGATCTATGGCTACACCTTC. Full variable domain (rest looked up from reference TRBV2 and TRBJ1-2): EPEVTQTPSHQVTQMGQEVILRCVPISNHLYFYWYRQILGQKVEFLVSFYNNEISEKSEIFDDQFSVERPDGSNFTLKIRSTKLEDSAMYFCVSSVSGIYGYTFGSGTRLTVV.

This sequence joins TRBV10-3 and TRBJ1-4; tentatively, D is TRBD1 (6 bases). V gave up 10 bases and J gave up 5 bases, with 14 bases separating them. CDR1 and CDR2 (germline): ENHRY, SYGVKD. This CDR3 contains 13 residues. DNA of the CDR3: TGTGCCACACAGGACAGCACGAATGAAAAACTGTTTTTT. It encodes CATQDSTNEKLFF.

The rearrangement joins TRBV4-1 to TRBJ2-1; D unresolved. CDR1 is MGHRA, CDR2 YSYEKL, per germline. The ends were cut back, 3 bases at V and 5 bases at J, with 2 bases in the middle. This CDR3 is built from 11 residues. The chain's CDR3 is CASSHHNEQFF. DNA for the CDR3: TGCGCCAGCAGCCACCACAATGAGCAGTTCTTC.

This chain connects TRBV7-9 to TRBJ2-1; 7 bases align to TRBD2. CDR1 SEHNR and CDR2 FQNEAQ come from the germline V gene (reference sequence). The CDR3 consists of 15 residues. V was pared by 3 bases and J by 6 bases, with 8 bases of the junction left unmatched. The CDR3 spells CASSFSAGAPNEQFF. DNA of the CDR3: TGTGCCAGCAGCTTTTCCGCGGGAGCCCCCAATGAGCAGTTCTTC.

The chain uses TRBV28 and TRBJ2-1, with D possibly matching TRBD1 (7 bases). This CDR3 is built from 13 residues. Between the trimmed V and J ends, which lost 11 bases and 0 bases, there was a span of 11 bases. CDR1 and CDR2 from the germline V gene are MDHEN and SYDVKM. The CDR3 here is CAGGGSSYNEQFF. The CDR3 DNA reads TGTGCCGGAGGGGGCAGCTCCTACAATGAGCAGTTCTTC.